This is a list of T cell receptor beta chains from one sample in a study of blood T cells in healthy people across ages. TCRdb redid the calling of the 5' RACE reads with MiXCR, one entry per CDR3 protein. The profile shows 1 million to 1.2 million distinct CDR3 sequences, about two fifths of them singletons. The sample was blood. These receptors were obtained from a man aged 18 to 30 in good health. Each CDR3 is given with its conserved first and last residue. Fields, in order: J gene, D gene, clone size, CDR3 length, V gene, CDR3 protein, CDR3 DNA. D genes are given only for firm matches. A clone size is listed for some rows: how often the clone was seen (once, few, many), or a class if it is expanded.

J: TRBJ2-5
D: TRBD2
size: NA
length: 13
V: TRBV29-1
CDR3: CAFTVGGEETQYF
DNA: TGCGCCTTCACAGTGGGAGGGGAAGAGACCCAGTACTTC

J: TRBJ1-4
D: NA
size: NA
length: 13
V: TRBV7-9
CDR3: CALGFATNEKLFF
DNA: TGTGCCCTAGGGTTCGCAACTAATGAAAAACTGTTTTTT

J: TRBJ2-2
D: NA
size: NA
length: 15
V: TRBV11-2
CDR3: CASSFRPFYTGELFF
DNA: TGTGCCAGCAGCTTTAGGCCCTTTTACACCGGGGAGCTGTTTTTT

J: TRBJ2-3
D: TRBD2
size: NA
length: 15
V: TRBV6-2/TRBV6-3
CDR3: CASSRLTSGADTQYF
DNA: TGTGCCAGCAGCCGATTGACTAGCGGAGCAGATACGCAGTATTTT

J: TRBJ1-1
D: NA
size: NA
length: 14
V: TRBV5-1
CDR3: CASRPRRGGPEAFF
DNA: TGCGCCAGCAGGCCCCGTCGGGGGGGACCTGAAGCTTTCTTT

J: TRBJ1-2
D: NA
size: many
length: 11
V: TRBV29-1
CDR3: CSVGGTYGYTF
DNA: TGCAGCGTCGGCGGGACCTATGGCTACACCTTC

J: TRBJ2-5
D: NA
size: NA
length: 15
V: TRBV29-1
CDR3: CSVEGQRPHQETQYF
DNA: TGCAGCGTTGAAGGACAGAGGCCGCACCAAGAGACCCAGTACTTC

J: TRBJ2-1
D: NA
size: NA
length: 12
V: TRBV12-3/TRBV12-4
CDR3: CASSSDTGEQFF
DNA: TGTGCCAGCAGCTCCGACACCGGTGAGCAGTTCTTC

J: TRBJ2-3
D: TRBD1
size: many
length: 15
V: TRBV12-3/TRBV12-4
CDR3: CASSGDRAYPDTQYF
DNA: TGTGCCAGCAGTGGAGACAGGGCCTATCCAGATACGCAGTATTTT

J: TRBJ1-2
D: NA
size: NA
length: 13
V: TRBV5-1
CDR3: CASSLEGEYGYTF
DNA: TGCGCCAGCAGCTTGGAGGGGGAGTATGGCTACACCTTC

J: TRBJ2-5
D: NA
size: NA
length: 12
V: TRBV6-5
CDR3: CASRDPGETQYF
DNA: TGTGCCAGCAGAGACCCGGGGGAGACCCAGTACTTC

J: TRBJ1-2
D: TRBD1
size: NA
length: 14
V: TRBV10-3
CDR3: CAISESTGVIGYTF
DNA: TGTGCCATCAGTGAGTCGACAGGGGTAATTGGCTACACCTTC

J: TRBJ2-1
D: TRBD1
size: few
length: 11
V: TRBV5-6
CDR3: CASSLAGQLFF
DNA: TGTGCCAGCAGCTTGGCGGGACAGCTGTTCTTC

J: TRBJ2-3
D: NA
size: few
length: 16
V: TRBV7-6
CDR3: CASSLVFQPSTDTQYF
DNA: TGTGCCAGCAGCTTAGTGTTTCAGCCTAGCACAGATACGCAGTATTTT

J: TRBJ2-3
D: NA
size: few
length: 14
V: TRBV20-1
CDR3: CSSTPQASTDTQYF
DNA: TGCAGTTCAACCCCACAGGCCAGCACAGATACGCAGTATTTT

J: TRBJ2-3
D: TRBD1
size: NA
length: 14
V: TRBV20-1
CDR3: CSARGQGAPDTQYF
DNA: TGCAGTGCTAGAGGACAGGGGGCACCAGATACGCAGTATTTT

J: TRBJ1-6
D: NA
size: few
length: 17
V: TRBV27
CDR3: CASRPYQAGIYNSPPHF
DNA: TGTGCCAGCAGGCCCTATCAGGCGGGAATTTATAATTCACCCCCCCACTTT

J: TRBJ1-1
D: NA
size: NA
length: 14
V: TRBV6-2/TRBV6-3
CDR3: CASITAGGHTEAFF
DNA: TGTGCCAGCATCACCGCGGGGGGACACACTGAAGCTTTCTTT

J: TRBJ1-6
D: TRBD1
size: NA
length: 15
V: TRBV14
CDR3: CASSLATGGNSPLHF
DNA: TGTGCCAGCAGCCTTGCGACAGGGGGTAATTCACCCCTCCACTTT

J: TRBJ2-7
D: NA
size: NA
length: 15
V: TRBV3-1
CDR3: CASSLTTRYTYEQYF
DNA: TGTGCCAGCAGCCTTACTACACGGTATACCTACGAGCAGTACTTC

J: TRBJ1-1
D: NA
size: few
length: 13
V: TRBV20-1
CDR3: CSVAFLSNTEAFF
DNA: TGCAGTGTCGCATTCCTTTCGAACACTGAAGCTTTCTTT

J: TRBJ2-5
D: TRBD2
size: NA
length: 17
V: TRBV18
CDR3: CASSPSSGGLDYNEQYF
DNA: TGTGCCAGCTCGCCTTCTAGCGGGGGCCTTGATTATAATGAGCAGTACTTC

J: TRBJ2-1
D: TRBD2
size: NA
length: 14
V: TRBV20-1
CDR3: CSARGAGGAGEQFF
DNA: TGCAGTGCTAGAGGCGCGGGGGGGGCCGGTGAGCAGTTCTTC

J: TRBJ2-3
D: NA
size: few
length: 16
V: TRBV4-3
CDR3: CASSQERTPSTDTQYF
DNA: TGCGCCAGCAGCCAAGAACGGACTCCTAGCACAGATACGCAGTATTTT

J: TRBJ2-1
D: NA
size: NA
length: 14
V: TRBV20-1
CDR3: CSASRGEYQETQFF
DNA: TGCAGTGCTAGCCGAGGGGAGTACCAAGAGACCCAGTTCTTC

J: TRBJ2-2
D: TRBD2
size: NA
length: 16
V: TRBV4-2
CDR3: CASSQIRGGAAGELFF
DNA: TGTGCCAGCAGCCAAATCCGCGGGGGGGCTGCCGGGGAGCTGTTTTTT

J: TRBJ1-4
D: TRBD1
size: NA
length: 15
V: TRBV9
CDR3: CASSYQDRENAKLFF
DNA: TGTGCCAGCAGCTACCAGGACAGGGAGAACGCAAAACTGTTTTTT

J: TRBJ2-7
D: TRBD1
size: few
length: 14
V: TRBV2
CDR3: CATKGGRETYEQYF
DNA: TGTGCCACCAAAGGGGGCAGAGAAACCTACGAGCAGTACTTC

J: TRBJ2-5
D: TRBD2
size: once
length: 16
V: TRBV4-1
CDR3: CASSQGSGPLRETQYF
DNA: TGCGCCAGCAGCCAGGGTAGCGGGCCCTTACGAGAGACCCAGTACTTC

J: TRBJ2-1
D: NA
size: NA
length: 12
V: TRBV7-3
CDR3: CASSSSLGEQFF
DNA: TGTGCCAGCAGCTCATCGCTCGGTGAGCAGTTCTTC

J: TRBJ2-3
D: NA
size: NA
length: 13
V: TRBV20-1
CDR3: CSASSRPGTPQYF
DNA: TGCAGTGCCAGTTCGCGACCCGGGACTCCGCAGTATTTT

J: TRBJ2-7
D: TRBD1
size: NA
length: 16
V: TRBV4-3
CDR3: CASSQFSGQGVYEQYF
DNA: TGCGCCAGCAGCCAATTCTCGGGACAGGGGGTCTACGAGCAGTACTTC

J: TRBJ1-6
D: NA
size: NA
length: 13
V: TRBV5-6
CDR3: CASSLKGNSPPHF
DNA: TGTGCCAGCAGCTTAAAGGGGAATTCACCCCCCCACTTT

J: TRBJ2-3
D: TRBD2
size: few
length: 17
V: TRBV29-1
CDR3: CSVAGLAGAFSTDTQYF
DNA: TGCAGCGTCGCGGGACTAGCGGGGGCATTTAGCACAGATACGCAGTATTTT

J: TRBJ1-4
D: TRBD1
size: NA
length: 22
V: TRBV11-2
CDR3: CASSLCPGRGLQGASTNEKLFF
DNA: TGTGCCAGCAGCCTCTGTCCAGGCCGCGGTCTACAGGGGGCATCAACTAATGAAAAACTGTTTTTT

J: TRBJ2-5
D: NA
size: few
length: 13
V: TRBV15
CDR3: CATSRVFGNEQYF
DNA: TGTGCCACCAGCAGAGTATTCGGTAATGAGCAGTACTTC

J: TRBJ2-5
D: NA
size: few
length: 11
V: TRBV20-1
CDR3: CSARDSETRYF
DNA: TGCAGTGCTAGAGATAGTGAGACCCGGTACTTC

J: TRBJ1-2
D: NA
size: NA
length: 15
V: TRBV6-2/TRBV6-3
CDR3: CASLRESRPNYGYTF
DNA: TGTGCCAGTTTGCGGGAGAGTAGGCCTAACTATGGCTACACCTTC

J: TRBJ2-5
D: NA
size: many
length: 13
V: TRBV27
CDR3: CASGLALSETQYF
DNA: TGTGCCAGCGGTCTAGCCTTGTCGGAGACCCAGTACTTC

J: TRBJ1-5
D: NA
size: NA
length: 14
V: TRBV6-2/TRBV6-3
CDR3: CASNLKGSGQPQHF
DNA: TGTGCCAGCAACCTTAAGGGGTCAGGTCAGCCCCAGCATTTT